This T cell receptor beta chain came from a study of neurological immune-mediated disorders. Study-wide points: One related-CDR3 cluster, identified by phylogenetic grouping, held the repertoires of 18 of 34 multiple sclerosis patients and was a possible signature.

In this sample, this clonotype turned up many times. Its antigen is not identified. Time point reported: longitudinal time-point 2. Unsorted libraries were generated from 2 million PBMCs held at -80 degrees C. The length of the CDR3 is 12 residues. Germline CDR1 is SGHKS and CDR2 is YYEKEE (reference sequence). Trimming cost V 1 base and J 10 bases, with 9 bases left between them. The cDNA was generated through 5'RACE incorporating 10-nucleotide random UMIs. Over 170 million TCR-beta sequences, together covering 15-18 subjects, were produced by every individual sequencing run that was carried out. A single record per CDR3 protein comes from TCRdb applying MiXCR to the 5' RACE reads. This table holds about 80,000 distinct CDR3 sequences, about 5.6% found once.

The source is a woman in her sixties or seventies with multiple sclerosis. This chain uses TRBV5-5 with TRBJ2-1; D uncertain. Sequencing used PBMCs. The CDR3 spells CASSLTVREQFF. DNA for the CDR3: TGTGCCAGCAGCTTGACTGTACGAGAGCAGTTCTTC.